This T cell receptor beta chain stems from a study of identical twins (dated by TCRdb to between 2015 and 2016). Looking at the study overall: TCR alpha and beta repertoires from monozygotic twins, unrelated adults of various ages and cord blood were deep-sequenced to test whether fetal clonotypes persist. To rule out contamination, replicate twin experiments were performed at different times with different library preparation protocols.

This clonotype has more than one count but fewer than ten. Its antigen remains unidentified. The sample holds no much larger clone one base away, and base qualities are not on file. Every donor in the study was a healthy Caucasian. Libraries came from 5' RACE. Sequenced on an Illumina HiSeq 2000. Template switching introduced a universal primer binding site; the final cDNA contained a unique molecular identifier, enabling accurate counting of TCR cDNA molecules. Specific primers in the conserved constant-segment region were used to synthesize first-strand cDNA for TCR alpha and beta chains. To control for contamination, each cDNA library was double barcoded with a SMART-Mk sample barcode plus Illumina barcodes. TruSeq adapter sequences along with Illumina sample barcodes were introduced in two successive PCR steps. TCR alpha and beta cDNA libraries were sequenced on the Illumina HiSeq platform with custom primers. Per the source publication's procedure: MiGEC processed the raw reads to extract unique molecular identifiers, while MiXCR was used to determine the CDR3 positions. Recombination models were inferred per individual with the repgenHMM and IGoR tools using an EM algorithm. The tcR package in R was used for shared clonotype analysis, with sharing normalized by the product of cloneset sizes. Out-of-frame nonproductive sequences were analyzed to study raw recombination free of thymic and clonal selection effects. Clones were called with MiXCR by TCRdb after fastp trimmed the public reads at Q25, and only in-frame beta chains were retained. Every CDR3 protein is listed once, alongside the most common genes and DNA of its rows. TCRdb's processing, not the authors', yielded these V and J calls. The sample table records around 1.7 million distinct CDR3 sequences; more than 30% of these occur just once. Together, the top ten hold more than 0.25% of the sample.

The full study reports these points: Invariant T cells such as MAIT and iNKT could partly confound zero-insertion analyses, although diverse VJ usage argued against such confounding for most clonotypes. Compared with coincidental sharing between unrelated individuals, an excess of low generation-probability sequences was observed among out-of-frame TCR alpha sequences shared between twins. In monozygotic twins, recombination models systematically underestimated out-of-frame TCR alpha sharing, but the models matched the sharing seen between unrelated individuals. Fewer insertions were carried by abundant cord blood beta clonotypes, a similar but weaker trend appeared in young adult naive repertoires, and no such trend appeared in memory repertoires. The excess sharing between twins in beta out-of-frame sequences was weaker because fewer shared sequences reduced the signal-to-noise ratio. Because the same donors could not be followed over many years, the conclusions depended on cross-sectional statistical analysis.

CDR1 SEHNR and CDR2 FQNEAQ were looked up in the germline V gene (reference sequence). The V end loses 7 bases and the J end loses 5 bases, and a stretch of 15 bases separates them. Counted from cysteine to phenylalanine, this CDR3 has 14 amino acids. Only the CDR3 DNA is retained, 42 bases long and in frame from the first base. The sequence joins TRBV7-9 to TRBJ2-1; the D gene identity is not certain. The specimen was cord blood. The TCR comes from a newborn girl in good health. The CDR3 corresponds to CASIPFPRNNEQFF. The nucleotide sequence is TGTGCCAGCATCCCCTTTCCTAGGAACAATGAGCAGTTCTTC.